One and the same sample provided the 11 T cell receptor beta chains below, sequenced in a study of T cell clonality in common variable immunodeficiency. Here immunoSEQ multiplex PCR was the method, and the copy in TCRdb shows in-frame clones only, minus some. Sampling found 45,000 to 55,000 clones, none seen once. Sequencing was done on a sample of peripheral blood mononuclear cells. These TCRs come from a person aged 18 to 75 in good health.

This clone showed up many times. The covered CDR3 bases are TGTGCCAGCCGGGACAGAGGCAATCAGCCC. Its translation is CASRDRGNQP. The entire CDR3 reads CASRDRGNQPQHF. The V call is TRBV19, the J call TRBJ1-5; 7 bases match TRBD1. The read ends 3 residues early relative to the CDR3; the germline J gene fills the gap. V gave up 9 bases and J gave up 2 bases; unmatched junction bases: 4. Germline-derived CDR1 and CDR2 are LNHDA and SQIVND (reference sequence). This CDR3 has 13 residues.

This clone was seen many times. Read data end 3 residues before the CDR3 end; the end is taken from the germline J gene. The chain carries TRBV7-6 and TRBJ2-2; no firm D call. Looked up from germline, CDR1 is SGHVS and CDR2 is FNYEAQ. The CDR3 loop spans 11 amino acids. The ends were cut back, 4 bases at V and 8 bases at J, with 5 bases in the middle. The CDR3 loop is CASSSRGELFF. The DNA read from the CDR3 is TGTGCCAGCAGCTCCAGGGGGGAG.

This clone was detected ten times or more. Read sequence stops 3 residues before the CDR3 end, and the germline J gene provides the missing end. The chain couples TRBV7-6 to TRBJ2-6; possible D gene TRBD1, 7 bases. This CDR3 is 16 amino acids long. The V gene's germline CDR1 is SGHVS and CDR2 FNYEAQ. The germline V and J ends were trimmed by 5 bases and 2 bases, with 13 bases remaining between them. The covered CDR3 bases are TGTGCCAGCAGCGGACAGGAGGGAACTGGGGCCAACGTC. Protein: CASSGQEGTGANV. The entire CDR3 is CASSGQEGTGANVLTF.

This clone was detected ten times or more. With the read ending 3 residues before the CDR3 end, the germline J gene is used to fill in that end. The chain links TRBV19 to TRBJ2-5, with D possibly being TRBD1 (6 bases). Germline CDR1 LNHDA, CDR2 SQIVND (reference sequence). CDR3 length: 15 amino acids. V was clipped by 3 bases and J by 7 bases, with 18 bases between them. The CDR3 sequence: CASSIPGAFKGTQYF. The DNA read from the CDR3 is TGTGCCAGTAGTATTCCAGGGGCCTTCAAAGGGACC.

This clone was observed at least ten times. The read stops 3 residues short of the end of the CDR3; the missing end is completed from the germline J gene. This chain joins TRBV7-3 and TRBJ2-7, with a tentative D call TRBD2 (6 bases). This CDR3 region has 15 residues. V dropped 2 bases and J dropped 2 bases, with 13 bases sitting between them. Germline V gene data show CDR1 as SGHTA and CDR2 as FQGTGA. The sequenced CDR3 bases are TGTGCCAGCAGCTTAGACCTCGGGGAGGCCTACGAG. It translates to CASSLDLGEAYE. The complete CDR3 protein is CASSLDLGEAYEQYF.

As regards this clone: Read data end 3 residues before the CDR3 end; the end is taken from the germline J gene. The chain employs TRBV7-2 and TRBJ1-3; tentative D call: TRBD1 (6 bases). CDR1 and CDR2 from the germline V gene are SGHTA and FQGNSA. The CDR3 length is 15 residues. Between the trimmed V and J ends, which lost 5 bases and 4 bases, there was a span of 15 bases. CDR3 DNA (partial): TGTGCCAGCAGCGCCCTTCAGGGGCCAGGAAACACC. Translating it yields CASSALQGPGNT. The full CDR3 protein reads CASSALQGPGNTIYF.

In its sample, this clone was seen many times. The missing CDR3 end, 3 residues past where the read stops, is filled in from the germline J gene. V is TRBV7-6 and J is TRBJ1-1; D is unclear. Germline V gene data show CDR1 as SGHVS and CDR2 as FNYEAQ. The V end lost 0 bases, the J end lost 5 bases, and 10 bases lay between the germline ends. This CDR3 contains 14 residues. The covered CDR3 bases are TGTGCCAGCAGCTTAGCAGGGTTTGGGACTGAA. It yields the protein CASSLAGFGTE. The CDR3 in full is CASSLAGFGTEAFF.

This clone appeared many times. The read halts 3 residues ahead of the CDR3 end, with the missing end drawn from the germline J gene. The chain recombines TRBV5-5 with TRBJ2-5; 7 bases agree with TRBD2. In germline, CDR1 is SGHKS, CDR2 YYEKEE (reference sequence). The length of the CDR3 is 15 residues. The V segment lost 0 bases and the J segment 3 bases; nucleotides outside the gene matches: 5. The CDR3 sequence is CASSLGLADKETQYF. Incomplete CDR3 DNA: TGTGCCAGCAGCTTGGGGCTAGCGGATAAAGAGACC.

In this sample, this clone turned up many times. The sequence runs out 3 residues before the end of the CDR3; the remainder is reconstructed from the germline J gene. The rearrangement joins TRBV20-1 to TRBJ2-3; TRBD2 aligns across 7 bases. Germline assignment: CDR1 DFQATT and CDR2 SNEGSKA (reference sequence). V dropped 3 bases and J dropped 2; count of bases not matched to a gene: 8. The CDR3 totals 15 residues. CDR3 DNA (partial): TGCAGTGCTAGCCAAGGGCTAGCGGTCACAGATACG. Amino acids: CSASQGLAVTDT. The full CDR3 reads CSASQGLAVTDTQYF.

This clone was found many times. The DNA ends 3 residues before the CDR3 does, and the rest of the CDR3 is filled in from the germline J gene. The V call is TRBV7-2, the J call TRBJ1-3; D is undetermined. V dropped 5 bases and J dropped 3 bases, with 8 bases sitting between them. The length of the CDR3 is 13 residues. In germline, CDR1 is SGHTA, CDR2 FQGNSA. Partial CDR3 DNA: TGTGCCAGCAGCCAAGGTTATGGAAACACC. Encoded protein: CASSQGYGNT. The entire CDR3 sequence reads CASSQGYGNTIYF.

This clone came up many times. The read ends 3 residues early relative to the CDR3; the germline J gene fills the gap. The V and J genes are TRBV7-6 and TRBJ2-2, with D possibly TRBD2 on 6 matching bases. Trimming shortened V by 5 bases and J by 5 bases, and 24 bases separated the two germline ends. Germline V gives CDR1 SGHVS, CDR2 FNYEAQ. The CDR3 sequence is 18 residues long. The CDR3 DNA, read in part, is TGTGCCAGCAGCGCCCAACTGCAGGGACTTACGGGGACCGGGGAG. It translates to CASSAQLQGLTGTGE. The complete CDR3 protein is CASSAQLQGLTGTGELFF.